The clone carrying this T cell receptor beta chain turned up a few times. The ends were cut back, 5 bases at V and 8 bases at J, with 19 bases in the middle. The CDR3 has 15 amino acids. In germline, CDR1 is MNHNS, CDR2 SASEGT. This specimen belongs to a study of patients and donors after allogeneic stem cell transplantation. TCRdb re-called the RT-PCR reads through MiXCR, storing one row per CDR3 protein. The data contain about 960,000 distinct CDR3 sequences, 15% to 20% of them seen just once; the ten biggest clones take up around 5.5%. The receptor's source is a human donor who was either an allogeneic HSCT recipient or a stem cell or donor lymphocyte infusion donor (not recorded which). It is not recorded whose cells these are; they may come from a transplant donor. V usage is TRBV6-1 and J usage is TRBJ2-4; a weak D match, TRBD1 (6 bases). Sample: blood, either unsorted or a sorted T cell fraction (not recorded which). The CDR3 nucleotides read TGTGCCAGCAGTCGTCCACAGGGCGATCACTACATTCAGTACTTC. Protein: CASSRPQGDHYIQYF.